The 16 T cell receptor beta chains presented below share a single source sample, sequenced in a study of T-cell reconstitution after alpha-beta-depleted transplantation in children. As it was prepared, the TCRbeta library received unique molecular identifiers. TCRdb re-called the PCR reads through MiXCR, storing one row per CDR3 protein. The sample consists of hundreds of thousands of distinct CDR3 sequences, roughly 17% of them appearing once. Sequencing was performed on PBMCs, mostly from graft donor cells, taken 360 days after TCRalphabeta/CD19-depleted stem cell transplant. These receptors came from a male patient between 2 and 9 years old who had a stem cell transplant for acute lymphoblastic leukemia, so the T cells may come from the graft donor.

On this clonotype itself: A much larger clone differs by one base, so this may be a read error. The genes are TRBV5-1 and TRBJ2-3; TRBD2 matches at 8 bases. The germline V gene has CDR1 SGHRS and CDR2 YFSETQ. CDR3 size: 15 residues. Unmatched junction bases numbered 3, after V lost 3 bases and J lost 0 bases. The CDR3 spells CASSSAGVSTDTQYF. The CDR3 DNA follows: TGCGCCAGCAGCTCAGCGGGAGTAAGCACAGATACGCAGTATTTT.

The chain joins TRBV6-1 to TRBJ1-5; D is unresolved. With 4 bases removed from V and 0 bases from J, the gap between germline ends came to 10 bases. The germline CDR1 and CDR2 sequences are MNHNS and SASEGT. The CDR3 is 15 amino acids. This chain's CDR3 is CASSVVGASNQPQHF. CDR3 DNA: TGTGCCAGCAGTGTGGTCGGAGCTAGCAATCAGCCCCAGCATTTT.

This chain joins TRBV28 and TRBJ2-7; perhaps TRBD1 as D (6 bases). Germline lookup yields CDR1 MDHEN and CDR2 SYDVKM. V dropped 6 bases and J dropped 3 bases, with 12 bases sitting between them. The CDR3 runs 13 residues. The CDR3 protein is CASRLGQSYEQYF. In DNA form, the CDR3 reads TGTGCCAGCAGACTCGGACAGAGCTACGAGCAGTACTTC.

This clonotype was observed a few times. The rearrangement joins TRBV6-5 to TRBJ1-2, with TRBD1 matching 7 bases. Germline-derived CDR1 and CDR2 are MNHEY and SVGAGI. The CDR3 has 14 residues. The V segment lost 4 bases and the J segment 6 bases; nucleotides outside the gene matches: 8. For the CDR3, the DNA is TGTGCCAGCAGTTTCTTAGACAGGGCGGATGGCTACACCTTC. Protein sequence: CASSFLDRADGYTF.

This clonotype was seen a few times. A read error may account for a junction end that differs from germline. The chain joins TRBV7-2 to TRBJ2-7; D is perhaps TRBD2 (5 bases). Germline V lookup: CDR1 SGHTA, CDR2 FQGNSA. The CDR3 is 14 amino acids. The CDR3 loop is CASSLGPPGVHRGF. In DNA form, the CDR3 reads TGTGCCAGCAGCTTAGGTCCTCCTGGGGTCCATCGGGGCTTC. The full variable domain, in which reference TRBV7-2 and TRBJ2-7 provide the parts outside the CDR3, is GAGVSQSPSNKVTEKGKDVELRCDPISGHTALYWYRQSLGQGLEFLIYFQGNSAPDKSGLPSDRFSAERTGGSVSTLTIQRTQQEDSAVYLCASSLGPPGVHRGFGPGTRLTVT.

The chain employs TRBV25-1 and TRBJ1-1; 8 bases align to TRBD1. The CDR3 sequence is 12 residues long. J was trimmed by 10 bases and V by 4 bases; bases with no gene match: 5. Germline loops: CDR1 MGHDK, CDR2 SYGVNS. The CDR3 DNA is TGTGCCAGCAGTGGACTGGACAGGGCAGCTTTCTTT. Protein: CASSGLDRAAFF.

The genes are TRBV5-1 and TRBJ2-1; TRBD2 matches 11 bases. This CDR3 has 15 amino acids. V lost 4 bases and J lost 4; bases outside the gene matches: 4. From germline, CDR1 is SGHRS and CDR2 YFSETQ. The CDR3 region has the DNA TGCGCCAGCAGCAGTAGACTAGCGGGATACAATGAGCAGTTCTTC. Translating gives CASSSRLAGYNEQFF.

This clonotype appeared many times. J is TRBJ1-1 and V is TRBV20-1; no clear D. The CDR3 has 14 residues. The V end was cut by 0 bases, the J end by 1 base, with 9 bases between. Per germline, CDR1 DFQATT and CDR2 SNEGSKA (reference sequence). CDR3 DNA sequence: TGCAGTGCTAGAGATCGAAGGGCGAACACTGAAGCTTTCTTT. It codes for CSARDRRANTEAFF.

In its sample, this clonotype was seen a few times. This sequence joins TRBV19 and TRBJ1-4; the match to TRBD1 covers 9 bases. This CDR3 is built from 14 residues. Per germline, CDR1 LNHDA and CDR2 SQIVND (reference sequence). Unmatched junction bases numbered 6, after V lost 5 bases and J lost 8 bases. CDR3 sequence: CASSVGQGEEKLFF. CDR3 DNA sequence: TGTGCCAGTAGTGTGGGACAGGGAGAAGAAAAACTGTTTTTT.

The V gene is TRBV20-1, the J gene TRBJ2-1; D not certain. The CDR3 has 15 amino acids. V gave up 1 base and J gave up 8 bases, with 18 bases separating them. The germline V gene has CDR1 DFQATT and CDR2 SNEGSKA (reference sequence). The DNA for the CDR3 is TGCAGTGCTAGAGCTAGGACCAACGGCGCCCATGAGCAGTTCTTC. Its translation: CSARARTNGAHEQFF.

In this sample, this clonotype turned up many times. The chain combines TRBV29-1 with TRBJ1-1; D remains ambiguous. V was clipped by 4 bases and J by 1 base, with 4 bases between them. The CDR3 is 11 residues long. CDR1 is SQVTM and CDR2 is ANQGSEA in the germline V gene. The CDR3 protein is CSVVRNTEAFF. DNA for the CDR3: TGCAGCGTTGTACGGAACACTGAAGCTTTCTTT.

This chain links TRBV28 with TRBJ2-7; TRBD1 matches at 9 bases. The V segment lost 7 bases and the J segment 0 bases; nucleotides outside the gene matches: 4. The germline gives CDR1 MDHEN, CDR2 SYDVKM. The CDR3 extends over 14 amino acids. CDR3 residues: CASTGTGLSYEQYF. In nucleotides, the CDR3 is TGTGCCAGCACCGGGACAGGGCTCTCCTACGAGCAGTACTTC.

The chain is built from TRBV7-6 and TRBJ2-3, with unresolved D. The germline CDR1 and CDR2 sequences are SGHVS and FNYEAQ. The CDR3 totals 17 residues. Deletions cut 5 bases from V and 0 bases from J, with 18 bases between. The CDR3 protein is CASSPLVYRSSTDTQYF. In nucleotides, the CDR3 is TGTGCCAGCAGCCCCTTAGTTTACAGATCTAGCACAGATACGCAGTATTTT.

This clonotype has just a few counts. One end of the junction does not line up with germline, which may come from a read error. The rearrangement joins TRBV20-1 to TRBJ2-1; no firm D call. This CDR3 contains 14 residues. Germline V gene data show CDR1 as DFQATT and CDR2 as SNEGSKA (reference sequence). The CDR3 sequence is CSVRAFVALGEQFF. The CDR3 DNA reads as TGCAGTGTTAGAGCTTTCGTGGCTCTTGGGGAGCAGTTCTTC.

The chain combines TRBV20-1 with TRBJ2-1; 7 nucleotides line up with TRBD2. V was pared by 6 bases and J by 7 bases, with 6 bases of the junction left unmatched. The germline CDR1 and CDR2 sequences are DFQATT and SNEGSKA (reference sequence). This CDR3 is built from 12 residues. The CDR3 DNA sequence: TGCAGTGCGGGGAGCGGGGAAAATGAGCAGTTCTTC. Protein sequence: CSAGSGENEQFF.

This clonotype was seen a few times. The V and J genes are TRBV20-1 and TRBJ2-7, with 9 bases matching TRBD2. CDR3 length: 17 amino acids. Germline CDR1 DFQATT, CDR2 SNEGSKA (reference sequence). V gave up 0 bases and J gave up 5 bases; unmatched junction bases: 14. The CDR3: CSARDWRGRGPWNEQYF. CDR3 in DNA: TGCAGTGCTAGAGATTGGCGCGGGAGGGGGCCATGGAACGAGCAGTACTTC.